Below are 32 T cell receptor beta chains sequenced from a single sample in a study of T cell responses to AZD1222 COVID-19 vaccine. TCRdb's copy holds only in-frame clones and misses some; the assay was immunoSEQ multiplex PCR. The repertoire has more than 70,000 clones, roughly 85% of them found once; the top ten carry about 1.6%. The input for sequencing was peripheral blood, taken on day 0 of AZD1222 vaccination. The receptors here all came from an adult in good health.

This clone was detected once. The CDR3 here is CASLGSLVPYNSPLHF. The CDR3 DNA sequence: TGTGCCAGCTTAGGGTCCCTGGTTCCCTATAATTCACCCCTCCACTTT. V and J are TRBV6-6 and TRBJ1-6; D not resolved. The CDR3 totals 16 residues. CDR1 is MNHNY and CDR2 is SVGAGI in the germline V gene (reference sequence). Between the trimmed V and J ends, which lost 8 bases and 2 bases, there was a span of 16 bases.

The chain employs TRBV11-2 and TRBJ2-5, with 12 bases matching TRBD2. The CDR3 contains 14 residues. The germline gives CDR1 SGHAT, CDR2 FQNNGV. V was clipped by 5 bases and J by 5 bases; unmatched bases: 3. In DNA, the CDR3 is TGTGCCAGCAGCCTAGCGGGAGGGGGCGAGACCCAGTACTTC. This codes for CASSLAGGGETQYF.

This clone is a singleton in its sample. The gene calls are TRBV3-1 (or the pseudogene TRBV3-2) and TRBJ1-1; a weak D match, TRBD1 (5 bases). Germline CDR1 reads LGHDT; CDR2 reads YNNKEL (reference sequence). The CDR3 is made up of 13 amino acids. V lost 3 bases, J lost 6 bases, and 11 bases lay in between. The CDR3 loop reads CASSQGPVPEAFF. The CDR3 bases are TGTGCCAGCAGCCAGGGGCCCGTACCTGAAGCTTTCTTT.

In its sample, this clone was seen once. The chain links TRBV6-5 to TRBJ2-1; D is perhaps TRBD1 (5 bases). CDR1 and CDR2 (germline): MNHEY, SVGAGI. The V end lost 7 bases, the J end lost 0 bases, and 13 bases lay between the germline ends. The CDR3 covers 15 residues. CDR3 protein: CASNPGDSSYNEQFF. The DNA for the CDR3 is TGTGCCAGCAACCCGGGCGACAGCTCCTACAATGAGCAGTTCTTC.

The V call is TRBV21-1, the J call TRBJ2-7; TRBD2, the D gene given by the table, was not confirmed from the DNA. TRBV21-1 is a documented pseudogene. The CDR3 contains 16 residues. The CDR3 loop is CASSAQPSGKEYEQYF. For the CDR3, the DNA is TGTGCCAGCAGCGCCCAACCAAGCGGAAAAGAGTACGAGCAGTACTTC.

The chain links TRBV7-2 to TRBJ1-5; TRBD1 might be the D (6 bases). Per germline, CDR1 SGHTA and CDR2 FQGNSA. This CDR3 is 14 amino acids long. V gave up 3 bases and J gave up 4 bases, with 10 bases separating them. In DNA, the CDR3 is TGTGCCAGCAGCTTTGTTCAGGGGAATCAGCCCCAGCATTTT. As protein: CASSFVQGNQPQHF.

The V gene is TRBV10-3, the J gene TRBJ1-6; the D is unclear. Germline CDR1 and CDR2: ENHRY and SYGVKD. The CDR3 is 15 amino acids. Deletions cut 2 bases from V and 0 bases from J, with 5 bases between. The CDR3 here is CAISEKSSYNSPLHF. CDR3 sequence (DNA): TGTGCCATCAGTGAGAAAAGCTCCTATAATTCACCCCTCCACTTT.

The chain couples TRBV4-1 to TRBJ1-4; no reliable D call. Germline assignment: CDR1 MGHRA and CDR2 YSYEKL. This CDR3 has 15 amino acids. The germline V and J ends were trimmed by 2 bases and 1 base, with 8 bases remaining between them. DNA of the CDR3: TGCGCCAGCAGCCAACCAGGAGTAACTAATGAAAAACTGTTTTTT. Translated, it gives CASSQPGVTNEKLFF.

This chain uses TRBV18 with TRBJ2-3, with 9 nucleotides matching TRBD1. The germline gives CDR1 KGHSH, CDR2 LQKENI. Unmatched junction bases numbered 5, after V lost 1 base and J lost 6 bases. There are 15 residues in the CDR3. The CDR3 coding sequence is TGTGCCAGCTCACCACTCGGGACAGGGTCCGATACGCAGTATTTT. Its protein product is CASSPLGTGSDTQYF.

The sample holds one count of this clone. CDR3 residues: CASSLAGQFNEKLFF. In nucleotides, the CDR3 is TGCGCCAGCAGCTTGGCGGGACAGTTTAATGAAAAACTGTTTTTT. The chain employs TRBV5-1 and TRBJ1-4; 7 positions match TRBD1. The V gene's germline CDR1 is SGHRS and CDR2 YFSETQ. The CDR3 is made up of 15 amino acids. V lost 0 bases, J lost 4 bases, and 3 bases stayed unmatched.

This chain joins TRBV15 and TRBJ2-2; no clear D. The CDR3 is 14 residues long. Germline V CDR1 and CDR2: LNHNV, YYDKDF (reference sequence). V was trimmed by 0 bases and J by 4 bases, leaving 6 bases between them. CDR3 in amino acids: CATSRDPATGELFF. The CDR3 DNA reads as TGTGCCACCAGCAGAGACCCGGCCACCGGGGAGCTGTTTTTT. Full variable domain (rest looked up from reference TRBV15 and TRBJ2-2): DAMVIQNPRYQVTQFGKPVTLSCSQTLNHNVMYWYQQKSSQAPKLLFHYYDKDFNNEADTPDNFQSRRPNTSFCFLDIRSPGLGDTAMYLCATSRDPATGELFFGEGSRLTVL.

The CDR3, as DNA: TGTGCCAGCAGCTTACGTTACAGGGAAGGCGAGCAGTACTTC. It is translated as CASSLRYREGEQYF. The chain carries TRBV11-3 and TRBJ2-7; possibly TRBD1 for D (6 bases). With 2 bases removed from V and 6 bases from J, the gap between germline ends came to 14 bases. The CDR3 has 14 amino acids. The germline V gene has CDR1 SGHNT and CDR2 YENEEA.

The chain couples TRBV20-1 to TRBJ2-5, with TRBD2 as a possible D gene (5 bases). The germline V gene has CDR1 DFQATT and CDR2 SNEGSKA (reference sequence). CDR3 length: 13 residues. With 3 bases removed from V and 1 base from J, the gap between germline ends came to 9 bases. CDR3 region: CSASKAVQETQYF. The CDR3 coding sequence is TGCAGTGCTAGTAAAGCGGTCCAAGAGACCCAGTACTTC.

The chain combines TRBV9 with TRBJ2-5; 9 bases fit TRBD1. Per the germline V gene, CDR1 is SGDLS and CDR2 is YYNGEE. This CDR3 comprises 15 residues. With V trimmed by 3 bases and J by 3 bases, 6 bases remained unmatched. The CDR3 protein is CASSARTGDEETQYF. CDR3 bases: TGTGCCAGCAGCGCCCGGACAGGGGATGAAGAGACCCAGTACTTC.

The chain carries TRBV18 and TRBJ1-4; no reliable D call. The CDR3 is made up of 16 amino acids. V was clipped by 2 bases and J by 0 bases, with 10 bases between them. Germline CDR1 reads KGHSH; CDR2 reads LQKENI. CDR3 loop: CASSPAAVPTNEKLFF. The CDR3 nucleotides read TGTGCCAGCTCACCAGCGGCGGTTCCAACTAATGAAAAACTGTTTTTT.

This clone occurred a few times. DNA of the CDR3: TGTGCCAGCAGTGAATATGGGGATCAGCCCCAGCATTTT. It is translated as CASSEYGDQPQHF. The V and J genes are TRBV25-1 and TRBJ1-5, with D uncertain. The V gene lost 0 bases and the J gene lost 5 bases, with 5 bases spanning the gap. This CDR3 contains 13 residues. Germline-derived CDR1 and CDR2 are MGHDK and SYGVNS.

The chain has TRBV5-1 and TRBJ1-2; a weak D match, TRBD1 (5 bases). Trimming left V 4 bases short and J 5 bases short, with 18 bases between. This CDR3 has 15 residues. Germline V gene data show CDR1 as SGHRS and CDR2 as YFSETQ. The CDR3 bases are TGCGCCAGCAGCCCTGATGGGACTGCCATTTATGGCTACACCTTC. Its translation: CASSPDGTAIYGYTF.

This clone was recorded once. The chain links TRBV6-6 to TRBJ1-2; D possibly corresponds to TRBD1 (5 bases). The germline V gene has CDR1 MNHNY and CDR2 SVGAGI (reference sequence). Trimming left V 8 bases short and J 8 bases short, with 21 bases between. The CDR3 has 14 amino acids. In DNA, the CDR3 is TGTGCCAGCGGTCTAGCCCACCGGGAGGGGGGCTACACCTTC. Translated, it gives CASGLAHREGGYTF.

This chain joins TRBV5-4 and TRBJ1-5; maybe TRBD1 (6 bases). Germline-derived CDR1 and CDR2 are SGHNT and YYREEE (reference sequence). V lost 0 bases and J 7 bases, leaving 8 bases between the germline ends. CDR3 length: 13 amino acids. The CDR3 spells CASSLEGGQPQHF. The CDR3 nucleotides are TGTGCCAGCAGCTTGGAGGGGGGGCAGCCCCAGCATTTT.

This chain uses TRBV18 with TRBJ1-1; no clear D. The CDR3 has 12 residues. The ends were cut back, 0 bases at V and 6 bases at J, with 5 bases in the middle. Per the germline V gene, CDR1 is KGHSH and CDR2 is LQKENI. The CDR3 region is CASSPPRAEAFF. The CDR3 coding sequence is TGTGCCAGCTCACCACCCCGCGCTGAAGCTTTCTTT.

V and J are TRBV5-1 and TRBJ1-3; D perhaps matches TRBD1 (5 bases). V dropped 4 bases and J dropped 0 bases, with 11 bases sitting between them. The CDR3 length is 15 residues. The germline gives CDR1 SGHRS, CDR2 YFSETQ. This chain's CDR3 is CASSNTGSSGNTIYF. CDR3 nucleotides: TGCGCCAGCAGCAACACAGGCAGCTCTGGAAACACCATATATTTT.

The chain is built from TRBV9 and TRBJ2-3; 7 positions agree with TRBD2. The CDR3 covers 15 residues. Germline assignment: CDR1 SGDLS and CDR2 YYNGEE. Trimming took 5 bases from V and 1 from J; bases not matched to a gene: 7. CDR3 nucleotides: TGTGCCAGCAGGCCACTAGCGACCGGCACAGATACGCAGTATTTT. Its translation: CASRPLATGTDTQYF.

The chain links TRBV5-6 to TRBJ1-5, with a possible D match to TRBD1 (6 bases). In germline, CDR1 is SGHDT, CDR2 YYEEEE. The V and J ends lost 6 bases and 4 bases respectively, with 14 bases between them. The CDR3 runs to 14 residues. Written as DNA, the CDR3 is TGTGCCAGCACTCGGAGGGGGACTAATCAGCCCCAGCATTTT. Its protein product is CASTRRGTNQPQHF.

This chain joins TRBV2 and TRBJ1-5, with D maybe TRBD1 (5 bases). V dropped 1 base and J dropped 6 bases, with 10 bases sitting between them. CDR1 and CDR2 from the germline V gene are SNHLY and FYNNEI. The CDR3 runs to 14 residues. CDR3 sequence (DNA): TGTGCCAGCAGTGAAGGGGGGGTAGGTCAGCCCCAGCATTTT. Translating gives CASSEGGVGQPQHF.

The chain combines TRBV30 with TRBJ2-1; weak D call: TRBD2 (5 bases). The CDR3 has 15 amino acids. CDR1 is GTSNPN, CDR2 SVGIG, per germline (reference sequence). The ends were cut back, 5 bases at V and 2 bases at J, with 16 bases in the middle. CDR3 region: CAWWGGSSPYNEQFF. The CDR3 nucleotides are TGTGCCTGGTGGGGTGGGAGCTCCCCCTACAATGAGCAGTTCTTC. Variable domain in full (rest from reference TRBV30 and TRBJ2-1): SQTIHQWPATLVQPVGSPLSLECTVEGTSNPNLYWYRQAAGRGLQLLFYSVGIGQISSEVPQNLSASRPQDRQFILSSKKLLLSDSGFYLCAWWGGSSPYNEQFFGPGTRLTVL.

V is TRBV4-2 and J is TRBJ2-3; 8 bases align to TRBD2. The trim removed 1 base at V and 2 bases at J, leaving 8 bases unmatched. Per germline, CDR1 LGHNA and CDR2 YNFKEQ. CDR3 length: 17 amino acids. The CDR3: CASSQVSGGPSTDTQYF. CDR3 bases: TGTGCCAGCAGCCAAGTGTCGGGAGGGCCGTCCACAGATACGCAGTATTTT.

A single count supports this clone. The rearrangement joins TRBV18 to TRBJ2-3, with 9 bases that match TRBD2. The V segment lost 2 bases and the J segment 4 bases; nucleotides outside the gene matches: 4. The V gene's germline CDR1 is KGHSH and CDR2 LQKENI. CDR3 length equals 15 residues. The CDR3 DNA follows: TGTGCCAGCTCACCAACAGCGGGAGGAGCAGATACGCAGTATTTT. Its translation: CASSPTAGGADTQYF.

This chain connects TRBV5-5 to TRBJ1-1, with 7 bases aligning to TRBD1. J lost 1 base, V lost 0 bases, and 9 bases had no gene match. Germline V lookup: CDR1 SGHKS, CDR2 YYEKEE (reference sequence). CDR3 size: 17 residues. In DNA form, the CDR3 reads TGTGCCAGCAGCTTGGCTCGACGACAGGGCGCGAACACTGAAGCTTTCTTT. Translated, it gives CASSLARRQGANTEAFF. The variable domain in full, with the rest retrieved from reference TRBV5-5 and TRBJ1-1, is DAGVTQSPTHLIKTRGQQVTLRCSPISGHKSVSWYQQVLGQGPQFIFQYYEKEERGRGNFPDRFSARQFPNYSSELNVNALLLGDSALYLCASSLARRQGANTEAFFGQGTRLTVV.

The CDR3 DNA is TGTGCCAGTGCCGGGACTAGCTTTTGGGGCAAAAACATTCAGTACTTC. Translation: CASAGTSFWGKNIQYF. V usage is TRBV19 and J usage is TRBJ2-4; 9 positions agree with TRBD2. The CDR3 consists of 16 residues. The germline V gene has CDR1 LNHDA and CDR2 SQIVND (reference sequence). Trimming cost V 8 bases and J 3 bases; bases outside gene matches: 11. The full variable domain, rest sourced from reference TRBV19 and TRBJ2-4, is DGGITQSPKYLFRKEGQNVTLSCEQNLNHDAMYWYRQDPGQGLRLIYYSQIVNDFQKGDIAEGYSVSREKKESFPLTVTSAQKNPTAFYLCASAGTSFWGKNIQYFGAGTRLSVL.

The chain recombines TRBV10-3 with TRBJ2-4; 12 bases agree with TRBD2. The trim removed 0 bases at V and 0 bases at J, leaving 15 bases unmatched. Germline V gives CDR1 ENHRY, CDR2 SYGVKD. The CDR3 totals 22 residues. The CDR3 nucleotides read TGTGCCATCAGTGAGTCGGAGAAGACTAGCGGGAGTTTTTCCCTAGCCAAAAACATTCAGTACTTC. Its translation: CAISESEKTSGSFSLAKNIQYF.

The V call is TRBV7-2, the J call TRBJ2-7; 10 bases align to TRBD2. V shed 4 bases and J 5 bases; nucleotides not matched to a gene: 11. The CDR3 covers 16 residues. CDR1 is SGHTA and CDR2 is FQGNSA in the germline V gene. As DNA, the CDR3 is TGTGCCAGCAGCTCACAATTAGCGGGAGGAGGCCACGAGCAGTACTTC. Translation: CASSSQLAGGGHEQYF. The full variable domain, with the rest looked up from reference TRBV7-2 and TRBJ2-7, is GAGVSQSPSNKVTEKGKDVELRCDPISGHTALYWYRQSLGQGLEFLIYFQGNSAPDKSGLPSDRFSAERTGGSVSTLTIQRTQQEDSAVYLCASSSQLAGGGHEQYFGPGTRLTVT.

This chain links TRBV27 with TRBJ1-2, with TRBD1 matching over 10 bases. Germline assignment: CDR1 MNHEY and CDR2 SMNVEV (reference sequence). The CDR3 extends over 15 amino acids. J lost 3 bases, V lost 4 bases, and 5 bases had no gene match. This CDR3 reads CASSWAGTGDYGYTF. The CDR3 DNA reads TGTGCCAGCAGTTGGGCCGGGACAGGGGACTATGGCTACACCTTC.